These 26 T cell receptor beta chains were all obtained from the same sample, sequenced in a study of Ad26.COV2.S vaccination and SARS-CoV-2 variants. Stated treatment: around 19 received Ad26.COV2.S at low or high dose, single or two shots; several received placebo; per-sample allocation not given. Collection of samples fell on day 63 after the first vaccine or placebo injection. Measured with immunoSEQ multiplex PCR; TCRdb has only the in-frame clones, and not every one. The sample yields some 500,000 clones, about 88% seen once. Sequenced here: peripheral blood, sampled in a trial of Ad26.COV2.S vaccine versus placebo. All receptors come from a person aged 18 to 59 who received the Ad26.COV2.S COVID-19 vaccine or a placebo.

The chain combines TRBV5-1 with TRBJ1-1; no clear D gene. The CDR3 extends over 16 amino acids. Germline V gene data show CDR1 as SGHRS and CDR2 as YFSETQ. Trimming removed 5 bases at V and 1 base at J, with 18 bases between. CDR3 region: CASSPLGSVGNTEAFF. The CDR3 DNA follows: TGCGCCAGCAGTCCGTTAGGTTCTGTGGGGAACACTGAAGCTTTCTTT.

The chain combines TRBV7-9 with TRBJ2-3, with 9 bases matching TRBD2. CDR1 and CDR2 from the germline V gene are SEHNR and FQNEAQ (reference sequence). Losses at the gene ends were 0 bases for V and 4 bases for J; bases not matched to a gene: 5. This CDR3 contains 16 residues. CDR3 residues: CASSLATSGQPDTQYF. DNA of the CDR3: TGTGCCAGCAGCTTAGCCACTAGCGGGCAGCCAGATACGCAGTATTTT.

This chain uses TRBV20-1 with TRBJ1-6, with 8 bases matching TRBD1. V lost 5 bases and J lost 3; bases outside the gene matches: 3. CDR3 length equals 14 residues. The germline gives CDR1 DFQATT, CDR2 SNEGSKA (reference sequence). The CDR3, as DNA: TGCAGTGCTCGTGGACAGGGCTATAATTCACCCCTCCACTTT. This encodes CSARGQGYNSPLHF.

The V gene is TRBV10-1, the J gene TRBJ1-5; D gene unclear. The germline gives CDR1 WNHNN, CDR2 SYGVQD (reference sequence). Trimming took 6 bases from V and 11 from J, leaving 14 bases between them. This CDR3 region has 12 residues. The CDR3 bases are TGCGCCAGCAGCAAACGGACTGGATCCCAGCATTTT. Its translation: CASSKRTGSQHF.

The gene calls are TRBV13 and TRBJ1-6; D call uncertain. The CDR3 is made up of 12 amino acids. Germline V gives CDR1 PRHDT, CDR2 FYEKMQ (reference sequence). The V gene lost 5 bases and the J gene lost 6 bases, with 5 bases spanning the gap. The CDR3 DNA reads TGTGCCAGCAGCCCAGTTAATTCACCCCTCCACTTT. It specifies CASSPVNSPLHF.

The chain has TRBV30 and TRBJ2-5; 12 nucleotides match TRBD2. V lost 3 bases to trimming and J lost 2 bases; unmatched junction nucleotides: 4. Per germline, CDR1 GTSNPN and CDR2 SVGIG (reference sequence). This CDR3 contains 15 residues. The CDR3 DNA reads as TGTGCCTGGAGGGCCGGACTAGCGGGACAAGAGACCCAGTACTTC. It specifies CAWRAGLAGQETQYF.

V is TRBV18 and J is TRBJ2-7; D perhaps matches TRBD2 (6 bases). The CDR3 loop spans 18 amino acids. CDR1 and CDR2 (germline): KGHSH, LQKENI. The V and J ends lost 3 bases and 0 bases respectively, with 21 bases between them. The CDR3 nucleotides read TGTGCCAGCTCACCGAGGCCCATTCAGGGAGGCCGCTCCTACGAGCAGTACTTC. This encodes CASSPRPIQGGRSYEQYF.

This sequence joins TRBV2 and TRBJ2-5, with 11 bases matching TRBD1. The CDR3 spans 16 residues. CDR1 and CDR2 from the germline V gene are SNHLY and FYNNEI. J was trimmed by 4 bases and V by 2 bases; bases with no gene match: 6. CDR3 amino acids: CASSEPPGQGGETQYF. In nucleotides, the CDR3 is TGTGCCAGCAGTGAACCACCGGGACAGGGGGGAGAGACCCAGTACTTC.

The table lists this clone with a few counts. The rearrangement uses TRBV5-1 and TRBJ1-5; D is unclear. V lost 1 base and J 4 bases, leaving 12 bases between the germline ends. The CDR3 length is 15 residues. Germline loops: CDR1 SGHRS, CDR2 YFSETQ. The CDR3 nucleotides are TGCGCCAGCAGCTTGCTGGGGATGAGTAATCAGCCCCAGCATTTT. Translation: CASSLLGMSNQPQHF.

V gene TRBV12-3 or TRBV12-4 combines with J gene TRBJ1-2; no firm D call. The CDR3 length is 12 residues. The germline V and J ends were trimmed by 4 bases and 8 bases, with 11 bases remaining between them. As DNA, the CDR3 is TGTGCCAGCAGTTCTGTCTTCCGGGGCTACACCTTC. Translated, it gives CASSSVFRGYTF.

This clone was seen a handful of times. The rearrangement links TRBV11-1 to TRBJ2-1; TRBD2 agrees at 14 bases. CDR3 length: 16 residues. Germline lookup yields CDR1 SGHAT and CDR2 FQDESV (reference sequence). With V trimmed by 1 base and J by 10 bases, 6 bases remained unmatched. The chain's CDR3 is CASSLEGLAGGDEQFF. CDR3 DNA sequence: TGTGCCAGCAGCTTAGAAGGACTAGCGGGAGGTGACGAGCAGTTCTTC.

The chain links TRBV4-3 to TRBJ1-1, with D possibly matching TRBD1 (5 bases). The CDR3 extends over 16 amino acids. V lost 3 bases and J lost 1, with 15 bases in between. Germline CDR1 LGHNA, CDR2 YSLEER. The CDR3: CASSQLLGRRNTEAFF. DNA for the CDR3: TGCGCCAGCAGCCAGCTACTGGGACGGAGGAACACTGAAGCTTTCTTT.

This clone was seen a single time. The chain has TRBV4-3 and TRBJ1-5; D remains unclear. The CDR3 is 13 residues long. CDR1 is LGHNA, CDR2 YSLEER, per germline. Deletions cut 0 bases from V and 12 bases from J, with 12 bases between. CDR3 residues: CASSQDVRAFQHF. The CDR3 DNA sequence: TGCGCCAGCAGCCAAGACGTAAGGGCCTTCCAGCATTTT.

This chain uses TRBV9 with TRBJ2-3; D not certain. The germline gives CDR1 SGDLS, CDR2 YYNGEE. V lost 0 bases to trimming and J lost 1 base, with 18 bases between them. The CDR3 is made up of 18 amino acids. The CDR3 here is CASSVAPRTLLRTDTQYF. The CDR3 DNA sequence: TGTGCCAGCAGCGTAGCCCCTCGGACCCTCTTACGCACAGATACGCAGTATTTT.

This sequence joins TRBV7-9 and TRBJ2-1; 11 bases map to TRBD2. Germline V gene data show CDR1 as SEHNR and CDR2 as FQNEAQ (reference sequence). V was clipped by 5 bases and J by 0 bases; unmatched bases: 3. The CDR3 is 16 amino acids. CDR3 protein: CASSPLAGGSYNEQFF. The DNA of the CDR3 is TGTGCCAGCAGCCCCCTAGCGGGAGGCTCCTACAATGAGCAGTTCTTC.

This clone has only a few counts. This chain connects TRBV28 to TRBJ1-5; D remains unclear. The CDR3 is 12 residues long. Germline V CDR1 and CDR2: MDHEN, SYDVKM. Trimming left V 6 bases short and J 5 bases short, with 8 bases between. CDR3 amino acids: CASRTAHQPQHF. CDR3 nucleotides: TGTGCCAGCAGGACGGCCCATCAGCCCCAGCATTTT. Together with reference TRBV28 and TRBJ1-5, the CDR3 gives the full variable domain: DVKVTQSSRYLVKRTGEKVFLECVQDMDHENMFWYRQDPGLGLRLIYFSYDVKMKEKGDIPEGYSVSREKKERFSLILESASTNQTSMYLCASRTAHQPQHFGDGTRLSIL.

The chain is built from TRBV7-2 and TRBJ2-3; D not resolved. Trimming shortened V by 0 bases and J by 2 bases, and 9 bases separated the two germline ends. The germline V gene encodes CDR1 SGHTA and CDR2 FQGNSA. The CDR3 totals 15 residues. CDR3 DNA: TGTGCCAGCAGCTTAGCGCCCGGCCTCACAGATACGCAGTATTTT. It is translated as CASSLAPGLTDTQYF. The complete variable domain, with remaining parts taken from reference TRBV7-2 and TRBJ2-3, reads GAGVSQSPSNKVTEKGKDVELRCDPISGHTALYWYRQSLGQGLEFLIYFQGNSAPDKSGLPSDRFSAERTGGSVSTLTIQRTQQEDSAVYLCASSLAPGLTDTQYFGPGTRLTVL.

V gene TRBV10-3 combines with J gene TRBJ1-2; 10 bases are a match to TRBD1. The J segment lost 6 bases and the V segment lost 4 bases, leaving 5 bases of the junction unmatched. Germline CDR1 ENHRY, CDR2 SYGVKD. CDR3 size: 14 residues. For the CDR3, the DNA is TGTGCCATCAGTGGACTCGGGACAGGGGATGGCTACACCTTC. This translates into CAISGLGTGDGYTF.

Here the CDR3 DNA reads TGTGCCAGCGCCCAGGAGATTTGGGAGCCCCAGCATTTT. Residues: CASAQEIWEPQHF. The chain uses TRBV2 and TRBJ1-5, with unresolved D. Germline V gene sequence: CDR1 SNHLY, CDR2 FYNNEI. Trimming stripped 8 bases from V and 8 bases from J, with 16 bases between. This CDR3 has 13 amino acids.

J is TRBJ1-5 and V is TRBV2; D gene uncertain. The V end lost 11 bases, the J end lost 0 bases, and 20 bases lay between the germline ends. The CDR3 consists of 16 residues. The germline gives CDR1 SNHLY, CDR2 FYNNEI. The CDR3 is CASSSLWGDSNQPQHF. For the CDR3, the DNA is TGTGCCTCATCATCACTATGGGGAGATAGCAATCAGCCCCAGCATTTT.

V is TRBV5-4 and J is TRBJ2-1; no definite D call. Germline V gene data show CDR1 as SGHNT and CDR2 as YYREEE (reference sequence). The CDR3 is 13 residues long. V gave up 0 bases and J gave up 7 bases, with 8 bases separating them. DNA for the CDR3: TGTGCCAGCAGCTTGGGACTCTCTAATGAGCAGTTCTTC. Translating it yields CASSLGLSNEQFF.

The chain recombines TRBV15 with TRBJ1-1, with a possible D match to TRBD1 (6 bases). CDR3 size: 13 residues. Trimming removed 3 bases at V and 4 bases at J, with 9 bases between. Germline-derived CDR1 and CDR2 are LNHNV and YYDKDF (reference sequence). This CDR3 is CATSSGQLTEAFF. The CDR3 DNA reads TGTGCCACCAGCAGTGGACAGCTCACTGAAGCTTTCTTT. The full variable domain, with the rest looked up from reference TRBV15 and TRBJ1-1, is DAMVIQNPRYQVTQFGKPVTLSCSQTLNHNVMYWYQQKSSQAPKLLFHYYDKDFNNEADTPDNFQSRRPNTSFCFLDIRSPGLGDTAMYLCATSSGQLTEAFFGQGTRLTVV.

The chain links TRBV24-1 to TRBJ1-5; unclear D gene. Germline CDR1 and CDR2: KGHDR and SFDVKD. The CDR3 runs to 12 residues. The germline V and J ends were trimmed by 3 bases and 9 bases, with 8 bases remaining between them. As DNA, the CDR3 is TGTGCCACCAGTGATCCCCTGGGGCCCCAGCATTTT. Protein: CATSDPLGPQHF.

This clone is a singleton in its sample. The V call is TRBV7-2, the J call TRBJ2-7; tentative D call: TRBD1 (5 bases). CDR3 length: 16 amino acids. Per germline, CDR1 SGHTA and CDR2 FQGNSA. Trimming left V 5 bases short and J 0 bases short, with 17 bases between. The CDR3 protein is CASSRSQGGSSYEQYF. Written as DNA, the CDR3 is TGTGCCAGCAGCCGTAGCCAGGGCGGAAGCTCCTACGAGCAGTACTTC.

This clone was seen once. The chain carries TRBV28 and TRBJ2-1, with D perhaps TRBD2 (6 bases). Germline CDR1 is MDHEN and CDR2 is SYDVKM. Trimming removed 3 bases from V and 9 bases from J, with 9 bases in between. This CDR3 comprises 12 residues. The CDR3 reads CASSLMGGEQFF. CDR3 nucleotide sequence: TGTGCCAGCAGTTTGATGGGAGGTGAGCAGTTCTTC.

This sequence joins TRBV5-3 and TRBJ2-7; TRBD2 matches 7 bases. TRBV5-3 falls under the ORF class, with uncertain function. Trimming removed 4 bases from V and 3 bases from J; junction bases left unmatched: 13. CDR3 length: 16 residues. For the CDR3, the DNA is TGTGCCAGAAGCCCTAGCGGACCCGGGCCTGACTACGAGCAGTACGTC. Its protein product is CARSPSGPGPDYEQYV.